Following are 28 T cell receptor delta chains from one sample sequenced in a study of Vδ1+ human thymocytes. These TCRs' antigens remain unknown. Sequences come from RNA converted to cDNA by reverse transcription. CDR3 amplicons came from multiplex PCR with pooled V-gene forward and constant-region reverse primers. TCRdb made new clone calls on the multiplex PCR reads using CATT. The sample holds about 53,000 delta-chain clones, about 15% seen once. Study results and limitations: Thymic TRG and TRD repertoires appeared highly polyclonal.

Sequences were obtained from Vdelta1+ gamma-delta thymocytes from the thymus. As to subset: FACS-sorted CD3+ TCRalphabeta- TCRVdelta1+ TCRVdelta2- thymocytes. These receptors came from a girl in the first two years of life who had congenital heart surgery.

This clone was counted a few times. The chain links TRDV1 to TRDJ1; 10 bases are shared with TRDD3. Germline CDR1 is TSWWSYY and CDR2 is QGS. Trimming at V came to 7 bases and at J to 1 base, leaving 12 bases not matched to a gene. This CDR3 has 17 amino acids. The CDR3, as DNA: TGTGCTCTTGTAGTCTGTGGGGGATACATTGCCACCGATAAACTCATCTTT. Translating gives CALVVCGGYIATDKLIF.

The sample holds a few counts of this clone. V gene TRDV1 combines with J gene TRDJ1; TRDD3 matches 13 bases. V lost 0 bases to trimming and J lost 3 bases; unmatched junction nucleotides: 19. Germline CDR1 reads TSWWSYY; CDR2 reads QGS. This CDR3 has 22 amino acids. The DNA of the CDR3 is TGTGCTCTTGGGGAACTGAAACGTCTTACTGGGGGATACGCGCCACGGGCCGATAAACTCATCTTT. Translation: CALGELKRLTGGYAPRADKLIF.

V gene TRDV1 combines with J gene TRDJ1; 7 bases are a match to TRDD3. J lost 9 bases, V lost 1 base, and 8 bases had no gene match. The CDR3 totals 14 residues. Germline lookup yields CDR1 TSWWSYY and CDR2 QGS. This CDR3 reads CALGERGDSGELIF. Written as DNA, the CDR3 is TGTGCTCTTGGGGAACGTGGGGATAGTGGGGAACTCATCTTT.

This clone has more than one count but fewer than ten. The chain has TRDV1 and TRDJ1, with TRDD3 as a possible D gene (5 bases). CDR1 is TSWWSYY, CDR2 QGS, per germline. Deletions cut 7 bases from V and 3 bases from J, with 24 bases between. The CDR3 length is 17 residues. This CDR3 is CALDPVGWSRSSDKLIF. Written as DNA, the CDR3 is TGTGCTCTTGATCCTGTGGGGTGGTCAAGGTCTTCCGATAAACTCATCTTT.

Of note for this clone: A single base separates this from a much larger clone, so it may be a read error. The sample contains more than one DNA sequence encoding this CDR3. The chain uses TRAV29/DV5 and TRDJ1, with 7 bases matching TRDD3. CDR3 length equals 17 residues. Germline lookup yields CDR1 NSMFDY and CDR2 ISSIKDK. This chain's CDR3 is CAASKSLNLSGGFALIF. CDR3 nucleotides: TGTGCCGCAAGCAAGAGCCTTAATTTATCCGGGGGATTCGCACTCATCTTT.

This clone has more than one count but fewer than ten. The V and J genes are TRDV1 and TRDJ1, with 7 bases fitting TRDD3. Germline CDR1 reads TSWWSYY; CDR2 reads QGS. CDR3 length: 22 residues. V was clipped by 3 bases and J by 0 bases; unmatched bases: 25. CDR3 in DNA: TGTGCTCTTGGGGACCCTCCCGCCTTCTCTCTGGGGGGGGGGCTCTACACCGATAAACTCATCTTT. Encoded protein: CALGDPPAFSLGGGLYTDKLIF.

This chain uses TRDV1 with TRDJ1; unclear D gene. The CDR3 sequence is 17 residues long. The germline V and J ends were trimmed by 2 bases and 0 bases, with 16 bases remaining between them. Germline-derived CDR1 and CDR2 are TSWWSYY and QGS. CDR3 coding DNA: TGTGCTCTTGGGGAATTAGGTTCGAGGGGCTACACCGATAAACTCATCTTT. It translates to CALGELGSRGYTDKLIF.

This clone occurred a few times. The chain links TRDV1 to TRDJ1; 7 nucleotides match TRDD3. Germline CDR1 TSWWSYY, CDR2 QGS. This CDR3 has 19 amino acids. Trimming at V came to 3 bases and at J to 0 bases, leaving 16 bases not matched to a gene. CDR3 amino acids: CALGDIPLPGGGYTDKLIF. CDR3 nucleotide sequence: TGTGCTCTTGGGGATATCCCCCTCCCTGGGGGTGGCTACACCGATAAACTCATCTTT.

This clone was seen a few times. The V call is TRDV1, the J call TRDJ1, with TRDD3 matching over 11 bases. Germline lookup yields CDR1 TSWWSYY and CDR2 QGS. Trimming removed 0 bases from V and 0 bases from J; junction bases left unmatched: 18. The CDR3 length is 22 residues. CDR3 region: CALGELTSYAGGYSHYTDKLIF. The DNA for the CDR3 is TGTGCTCTTGGGGAACTTACGTCCTACGCTGGGGGATACAGCCACTACACCGATAAACTCATCTTT.

This chain uses TRDV1 with TRDJ1; 7 positions agree with TRDD3. The CDR3 spans 22 residues. Germline V gene data show CDR1 as TSWWSYY and CDR2 as QGS. The V and J ends lost 2 bases and 0 bases, in that order; junction bases with no gene match: 24. CDR3 DNA: TGTGCTCTTGGGGAAGATCCGATGAGTACTGGGGCCAAGAAGGGGGACACCGATAAACTCATCTTT. It translates to CALGEDPMSTGAKKGDTDKLIF.

V usage is TRDV1 and J usage is TRDJ1; TRDD3 agrees at 13 bases. This CDR3 spans 24 amino acids. After removal of 2 bases from V and 0 bases from J, the junction contained 24 bases not matched to a gene. Germline V gene sequence: CDR1 TSWWSYY, CDR2 QGS. The CDR3 DNA follows: TGTGCTCTTGGGGAATATCCTGAGGCCATTACTGGGGGATACGGCGGGTGGTACACCGATAAACTCATCTTT. This translates into CALGEYPEAITGGYGGWYTDKLIF.

The J gene is TRDJ1, the V gene TRDV1; TRDD3 aligns across 11 bases. V gave up 5 bases and J gave up 4 bases; unmatched junction bases: 12. Germline values: CDR1 TSWWSYY, CDR2 QGS. There are 17 residues in the CDR3. The CDR3 protein is CALGPCIPTGGYDKLIF. CDR3 DNA sequence: TGTGCTCTTGGGCCCTGTATTCCTACTGGGGGATACGATAAACTCATCTTT.

This clone appeared a few times. The V call is TRDV1, the J call TRDJ1; tentatively, D is TRDD3 (6 bases). Germline assignment: CDR1 TSWWSYY and CDR2 QGS. Trimming cost V 0 bases and J 4 bases, with 12 bases left between them. The CDR3 sequence is 15 residues long. CDR3 DNA sequence: TGTGCTCTTGGGGAACTACGCGGGGGAGTCGATAAACTCATCTTT. It specifies CALGELRGGVDKLIF.

J is TRDJ1 and V is TRDV1; unclear D gene. V shed 0 bases and J shed 0 bases, with 11 bases lying between them. Germline CDR1 and CDR2: TSWWSYY and QGS. The CDR3 has 16 residues. The CDR3: CALGELTPSNTDKLIF. CDR3 bases: TGTGCTCTTGGGGAACTAACCCCGTCCAACACCGATAAACTCATCTTT.

The chain joins TRDV1 to TRDJ1; 7 bases are a match to TRDD3. CDR1 is TSWWSYY and CDR2 is QGS in the germline V gene. V dropped 6 bases and J dropped 1; count of bases not matched to a gene: 26. The CDR3 covers 21 residues. The CDR3 reads CALGPRNDPYPPGGATDKLIF. The CDR3 coding sequence is TGTGCTCTTGGTCCTAGGAACGATCCTTACCCCCCTGGGGGGGCCACCGATAAACTCATCTTT.

This clone was seen more than once but under ten times. The J gene is TRDJ1, the V gene TRDV1; D may be TRDD2 (6 bases). The CDR3 runs 22 residues. Germline CDR1 is TSWWSYY and CDR2 is QGS. V dropped 0 bases and J dropped 0 bases, with 29 bases sitting between them. Here the CDR3 reads CALGELPTRSGGLPTYTDKLIF. The CDR3 region has the DNA TGTGCTCTTGGGGAACTTCCTACAAGATCCGGGGGTTTACCCACCTACACCGATAAACTCATCTTT.

This chain links TRDV1 with TRDJ1, with D possibly being TRDD3 (6 bases). Trimming removed 3 bases at V and 5 bases at J, with 25 bases between. From germline, CDR1 is TSWWSYY and CDR2 QGS. This CDR3 region has 18 residues. CDR3 nucleotides: TGTGCTCTTGGGGACCTTATTCGCTGGGGAAACCCGGGGGATAAACTCATCTTT. It translates to CALGDLIRWGNPGDKLIF.

Regarding this clone: Other DNA sequences in this sample translate to the same CDR3. The genes are TRDV1 and TRDJ1; 11 positions agree with TRDD3. This CDR3 spans 21 amino acids. J lost 1 base, V lost 4 bases, and 20 bases had no gene match. Germline CDR1 and CDR2: TSWWSYY and QGS. CDR3 residues: CALGAPYPRVGDTLFTDKLIF. CDR3 DNA sequence: TGTGCTCTTGGGGCCCCCTACCCTCGGGTGGGGGATACGCTGTTCACCGATAAACTCATCTTT.

The genes are TRDV1 and TRDJ1; 7 nucleotides align to TRDD2. V dropped 2 bases and J dropped 0; count of bases not matched to a gene: 18. The CDR3 length is 20 residues. Germline V gene lookup returns CDR1 TSWWSYY and CDR2 QGS. The CDR3 nucleotides are TGTGCTCTTGGGGAAGGGTTGATCCCTTCCTTGGCGGGGTACACCGATAAACTCATCTTT. Translating gives CALGEGLIPSLAGYTDKLIF.

This clone was recorded a few times. The V gene is TRDV1, the J gene TRDJ1; D not certain. V dropped 2 bases and J dropped 5 bases, with 21 bases sitting between them. Germline loops: CDR1 TSWWSYY, CDR2 QGS. The CDR3 length is 17 residues. CDR3 amino acids: CALGEICTKGLRDKLIF. In DNA, the CDR3 is TGTGCTCTTGGGGAAATTTGCACTAAGGGGTTACGGGATAAACTCATCTTT.

The sample holds a few counts of this clone. This sequence joins TRDV1 and TRDJ1; 8 bases fit TRDD3. Trimming cost V 2 bases and J 0 bases; bases outside gene matches: 14. Germline V gene data show CDR1 as TSWWSYY and CDR2 as QGS. This CDR3 comprises 19 residues. Written as DNA, the CDR3 is TGTGCTCTTGGGGAAACCTATTCTACGCTGGGGGAGAACACCGATAAACTCATCTTT. Encoded protein: CALGETYSTLGENTDKLIF.

This clone showed up just a few times. This chain links TRDV1 with TRDJ1, with 9 bases identical to TRDD2. With 2 bases clipped from V and 5 bases from J, the junction kept 27 bases outside the gene matches. The germline V gene encodes CDR1 TSWWSYY and CDR2 QGS. CDR3 size: 22 residues. The CDR3 coding sequence is TGTGCTCTTGGGGAATTAGCCCTTCCTACTGCCGGGGGGTACTGGGGTCGGGATAAACTCATCTTT. It translates to CALGELALPTAGGYWGRDKLIF.

The chain has TRDV1 and TRDJ1; TRDD3 might be the D (6 bases). This CDR3 has 23 residues. Between the trimmed V and J ends, which lost 0 bases and 0 bases, there was a span of 32 bases. The germline V gene has CDR1 TSWWSYY and CDR2 QGS. The CDR3 DNA reads as TGTGCTCTTGGGGAACTACGGTTCAGAGTGGGGATCCCAAGAGGAAAGTACACCGATAAACTCATCTTT. As protein: CALGELRFRVGIPRGKYTDKLIF.

The V call is TRDV1, the J call TRDJ1; 9 bases line up with TRDD3. The germline CDR1 and CDR2 sequences are TSWWSYY and QGS. The CDR3 is made up of 20 amino acids. The junction had 17 bases not matched to a gene; V was cut back by 1 base and J by 2 bases. CDR3 nucleotides: TGTGCTCTTGGGGAACCGGATAAATACTTATTGGGGGATAATACCGATAAACTCATCTTT. As protein: CALGEPDKYLLGDNTDKLIF.

The rearrangement links TRDV1 to TRDJ1; unclear D gene. Germline CDR1 TSWWSYY, CDR2 QGS. Trimming pared 0 bases from V and 4 bases from J, leaving 15 bases between. This CDR3 is built from 16 residues. As DNA, the CDR3 is TGTGCTCTTGGGGAACTCTCAACCACCATAGGCGATAAACTCATCTTT. Residues: CALGELSTTIGDKLIF.

V and J are TRDV1 and TRDJ1; a possible D gene is TRDD3 (6 bases). The CDR3 spans 21 residues. Germline loops: CDR1 TSWWSYY, CDR2 QGS. V was clipped by 3 bases and J by 0 bases, with 29 bases between them. In DNA form, the CDR3 reads TGTGCTCTTGGGGACAGTTCCCCATACGGGTACTGGGTCCATAACACCGATAAACTCATCTTT. Its translation is CALGDSSPYGYWVHNTDKLIF.

This clone has more than one count but fewer than ten. This chain connects TRDV1 to TRDJ1; 7 bases match TRDD3. The germline gives CDR1 TSWWSYY, CDR2 QGS. This CDR3 contains 18 residues. The V segment lost 0 bases and the J segment 1 base; nucleotides outside the gene matches: 11. For the CDR3, the DNA is TGTGCTCTTGGGGAACTTTTTCCCTGGGGGGCCGGCACCGATAAACTCATCTTT. It codes for CALGELFPWGAGTDKLIF.

This clone was detected only a few times. This chain joins TRDV1 and TRDJ1; D assignment may be TRDD2 or TRDD3 (5 bases each). V was clipped by 0 bases and J by 8 bases, with 16 bases between them. The CDR3 is made up of 15 amino acids. The germline CDR1 and CDR2 sequences are TSWWSYY and QGS. Here the CDR3 DNA reads TGTGCTCTTGGGGAACTTACCTTCACCGGGGAAAAACTCATCTTT. Translating gives CALGELTFTGEKLIF.